This is a list of T cell receptor beta chains from one sample in a study of a mutant IDH1 vaccine in newly diagnosed glioma. What these receptors recognize is not known. Clones were read by immunoSEQ multiplex PCR, and TCRdb kept only the in-frame ones, dropping some. There are 110,000 or so clones in the sample; roughly 90% occur only once, and roughly 0.57% lies in the top ten. Sequenced material: PBMCs, taken from a glioma patient whose treatment included an IDH1 peptide vaccine. Receptors originate from a woman between 45 and 65 years old with glioma. Each CDR3 is given with its conserved first and last residue. A D gene is named only where the DNA matches it firmly. Expanded clones get a size class; other rows say once, few or many, or leave the size out.

J,V,size,length,D,DNA,CDR3
TRBJ1-3,TRBV10-1,-,16,-,TGCGCCAGCAGTCCCGGTGGGGGTTACTCTGGAAACACCATATATTTT,CASSPGGGYSGNTIYF
TRBJ2-5,TRBV9,-,15,TRBD2,TGTGCCAGCAGCTTCGGTAGCGGGAACGGGGAGACCCAGTACTTC,CASSFGSGNGETQYF
TRBJ2-3,TRBV7-8,-,16,TRBD2,TGTGCCAGCAGCTCGTCCGTGGCGGGAGCTACAGATACGCAGTATTTT,CASSSSVAGATDTQYF
TRBJ2-1,TRBV10-3,-,15,-,TGTGCCATCAGTTACTCAGGGGGGTCGTACAATGAGCAGTTCTTC,CAISYSGGSYNEQFF
TRBJ1-5,TRBV18,-,14,-,TGTGCCAGCTCACAGACAGGCGATAATCAGCCCCAGCATTTT,CASSQTGDNQPQHF
TRBJ1-1,TRBV25-1,-,14,-,TGTGCCAGCAGTGGGACGGAAGTGAACACTGAAGCTTTCTTT,CASSGTEVNTEAFF
TRBJ2-3,TRBV10-2,-,16,TRBD1,TGCGCCAGCAGTGGGGACAGATTGATGATCACAGATACGCAGTATTTT,CASSGDRLMITDTQYF
TRBJ2-5,TRBV29-1,-,13,TRBD1,TGCAGCGTTCGGACAGGGGGCTTGGAGACCCAGTACTTC,CSVRTGGLETQYF
TRBJ2-3,TRBV19,-,16,-,TGTGCCAGTAGTATATCCCACACTTTCTCCACAGATACGCAGTATTTT,CASSISHTFSTDTQYF
TRBJ2-7,TRBV28,-,15,TRBD2,TGTGCCAGCAGTTACCCGACTAGCGGGAGCTACGAGCAGTACTTC,CASSYPTSGSYEQYF
TRBJ2-1,TRBV2,once,16,-,TGTGCCAGCAAAGTTTTTGGGGGAGCAGGGTACAATGAGCAGTTCTTC,CASKVFGGAGYNEQFF
TRBJ2-5,TRBV18,once,16,TRBD2,TGTGCCAGCTCCACGACTAGCGGAGTGCTCCAAGAGACCCAGTACTTC,CASSTTSGVLQETQYF
TRBJ1-2,TRBV4-1,-,17,-,TGCGCCAGCAGCCAAGCGGTTTTGCGGAAAGCGAACTATGGCTACACCTTC,CASSQAVLRKANYGYTF
TRBJ2-7,TRBV4-1,-,14,TRBD2,TGCGCCAGCAGTCGAGCTAGCGGTACCTACGAGCAGTACTTC,CASSRASGTYEQYF
TRBJ1-3,TRBV4-1,-,14,-,TGCGCCAGCAGCCCTACGGGCAGGATGAGCACCATATATTTT,CASSPTGRMSTIYF
TRBJ1-3,TRBV2,-,15,-,TGTGCCAGCAGGCTGGGGGGCCTCTCTGGAAACACCATATATTTT,CASRLGGLSGNTIYF
TRBJ2-1,TRBV28,-,13,TRBD2,TGTGCCAGCAGTCCTGGACTAGACAATGAGCAGTTCTTC,CASSPGLDNEQFF
TRBJ2-5,TRBV25-1,-,11,-,TGTGCCAGCAGTGTCGTGGGGACCCAGTACTTC,CASSVVGTQYF
TRBJ2-5,TRBV28,-,15,TRBD1,TGTGCCAGCAGTCTCAGGCGTAGGGGGCAGGAGACCCAGTACTTC,CASSLRRRGQETQYF
TRBJ2-7,TRBV5-1,-,14,-,TGCGCCAGCAGCTTGGGTTGGGTGGGCTACGAGCAGTACTTC,CASSLGWVGYEQYF
TRBJ1-2,TRBV27,-,15,-,TGTGCCAGCAGTCTTTCGGGTGGACCTTACTATGGCTACACCTTC,CASSLSGGPYYGYTF
TRBJ1-4,TRBV15,-,15,-,TGTGCCACACGACAGGATCTCGCAACTAATGAAAAACTGTTTTTT,CATRQDLATNEKLFF
TRBJ1-1,TRBV28,-,16,-,TGTGCCAGCAGTCGCGCTGCGGCTATGGTAGACGCTGAAGCTTTCTTT,CASSRAAAMVDAEAFF
TRBJ2-6,TRBV7-3,-,14,-,TGTGCCAGCAGCCCTAGCTCTGGGGCCAACGTCCTGACTTTC,CASSPSSGANVLTF
TRBJ2-5,TRBV9,-,13,-,TGTGCCAGCAGCGTAGCGCCCGAAGAGACCCAGTACTTC,CASSVAPEETQYF
TRBJ2-2,TRBV4-1,-,14,-,TGCGCCAGCAGCCAAGGTCTGGTCATCGGGGAGCTGTTTTTT,CASSQGLVIGELFF
TRBJ2-7,TRBV11-2,-,14,-,TGTGCCAGCAGCTTATCCTTGGGCTTTTACGAGCAGTACTTC,CASSLSLGFYEQYF
TRBJ1-1,TRBV9,once,15,TRBD1,TGTGCCAGCAGCGCCGGGACAGGGTCGTACGCTGAAGCTTTCTTT,CASSAGTGSYAEAFF
TRBJ2-3,TRBV19,-,15,-,TGTGCCAGTAACCCAAAGGGGAGGTACACAGATACGCAGTATTTT,CASNPKGRYTDTQYF
TRBJ2-5,TRBV5-6,-,15,TRBD1,TGTGCCAGCAGCTTTACAGGGGGGTACCAAGAGACCCAGTACTTC,CASSFTGGYQETQYF
TRBJ1-2,TRBV5-1,-,13,TRBD1,TGCGCCAGCAGCGAGGGACAGGGGTACGGCTACACCTTC,CASSEGQGYGYTF
TRBJ2-5,TRBV6-1,-,15,-,TGTGCCAGCAGGGGGGGGGCACCCCCCAAAGAGACCCAGTACTTC,CASRGGAPPKETQYF
TRBJ2-3,TRBV19,-,16,TRBD2,TGTGCCAGTAGTATAGGACTAGCGGGAGAAAAAGATACGCAGTATTTT,CASSIGLAGEKDTQYF
TRBJ2-3,TRBV5-4,-,16,TRBD2,TGTGCCAGCAGCAAGACTAGCGGGATTCACACAGATACGCAGTATTTT,CASSKTSGIHTDTQYF
TRBJ2-7,TRBV5-4,-,16,TRBD2,TGTGCCAGCAGCTTTGCTGGGGGACTATACCCCTACGAGCAGTACTTC,CASSFAGGLYPYEQYF
TRBJ2-5,TRBV4-1,-,15,TRBD2,TGCGCCAGCAGCCAAGTAGCGGGTCCCCAAGAGACCCAGTACTTC,CASSQVAGPQETQYF
TRBJ2-7,TRBV2,-,13,-,TGTGCCAGCAGGGATACAGGAGCCTACGAGCAGTACTTC,CASRDTGAYEQYF
TRBJ2-7,TRBV6-5,-,16,TRBD1,TGTGCCAGCAGTTACTCACGGACAGGGACCTCCTACGAGCAGTACTTC,CASSYSRTGTSYEQYF
TRBJ1-2,TRBV27,once,14,-,TGTGCCAGCAGTTTAAAGGCCTCCCACTATGGCTACACCTTC,CASSLKASHYGYTF
TRBJ2-7,TRBV2,-,14,TRBD1,TGTGCCAGCAGTTTCGGGACAGGGAACTACGAGCAGTACTTC,CASSFGTGNYEQYF
TRBJ2-7,TRBV9,-,14,TRBD2,TGTGCCAGCAAAAAGGGACTAGCGGGAGACGAGCAGTACTTC,CASKKGLAGDEQYF
TRBJ2-3,TRBV5-1,-,14,-,TGCGCCAGCAGCTCTGGACACCACCGAGATACGCAGTATTTT,CASSSGHHRDTQYF
TRBJ2-5,TRBV6-5,-,15,TRBD1,TGTGCCAGCAGCCGGGACAGGGGGTACCAAGAGACCCAGTACTTC,CASSRDRGYQETQYF
TRBJ2-3,TRBV20-1,-,10,-,TGCAGTGCTGCCAGGGATACGCAGTATTTT,CSAARDTQYF
TRBJ2-3,TRBV7-8,-,15,-,TGTGCCAGCAGCACAGGGCCGTCCTACGCAGATACGCAGTATTTT,CASSTGPSYADTQYF
TRBJ2-5,TRBV2,-,12,TRBD1,TGTGCCAGCACCGGGACAGGCTTAGGGCAGTACTTC,CASTGTGLGQYF
TRBJ2-1,TRBV20-1,once,11,-,TGCAGTCCCTGGTACCGGAATGAGCAGTTCTTC,CSPWYRNEQFF
TRBJ2-2,TRBV28,few,20,TRBD2,TGTGCCAGCAGTTACCCCCCCTGGTTAAGCGGGAGGGCAAAAACCGGGGAGCTGTTTTTT,CASSYPPWLSGRAKTGELFF
TRBJ1-2,TRBV2,-,14,-,TGTGCCAGCTCCGGAGGGGCTACCCCTGGTGGCTACACCTTC,CASSGGATPGGYTF
TRBJ2-1,TRBV27,-,15,-,TGTGCCAGCAGTTTAATGTCGCGCTCCTACAATGAGCAGTTCTTC,CASSLMSRSYNEQFF
TRBJ2-1,TRBV7-8,-,13,-,TGTGCCAGCAGCTCCCCCGGTGGCATTGAGCAGTTCTTC,CASSSPGGIEQFF
TRBJ2-1,TRBV5-1,-,16,TRBD2,TGCGCCAGCAGCTTGGCCGGGACTAGCGGGAGGAATGAGCAGTTCTTC,CASSLAGTSGRNEQFF
TRBJ2-2,TRBV6-5,-,16,-,TGTGCCAGCAGTTACTCGATGGGCTCGGGCACCGGGGAGCTGTTTTTT,CASSYSMGSGTGELFF